What follows are 5 T cell receptor beta chains derived from one specimen sequenced in a study of T cell responses to AZD1222 COVID-19 vaccine. The data were produced by immunoSEQ multiplex PCR, yet TCRdb's version contains in-frame clones alone and is incomplete. The table lists approximately 140,000 clones, over 90% of them singletons. Source: peripheral blood, taken on day 0 of AZD1222 vaccination. All receptors derive from an adult in good health.

The V gene is TRBV29-1, the J gene TRBJ2-1; the D is unclear. The germline CDR1 and CDR2 sequences are SQVTM and ANQGSEA. The CDR3 is made up of 10 amino acids. The V and J ends lost 4 bases and 6 bases respectively, with 4 bases between them. Here the CDR3 DNA reads TGCAGCGTTGGTCCCAATGAGCAGTTCTTC. This codes for CSVGPNEQFF.

This rearrangement joins TRBV11-1 to TRBJ2-7, with 7 positions matching TRBD2. CDR3 size: 15 residues. Germline loops: CDR1 SGHAT, CDR2 FQDESV (reference sequence). J lost 1 base, V lost 3 bases, and 6 bases had no gene match. The CDR3 sequence: CASSLASGGSYEQYF. In DNA, the CDR3 is TGTGCCAGCAGCTTGGCTTCGGGGGGTTCCTACGAGCAGTACTTC.

V is TRBV6-5 and J is TRBJ1-1; D is unclear. V gave up 6 bases and J gave up 3 bases, with 11 bases separating them. The CDR3 totals 13 residues. Per the germline V gene, CDR1 is MNHEY and CDR2 is SVGAGI. CDR3 loop: CASRRALDTEAFF. The CDR3, as DNA: TGTGCCAGCAGGAGGGCCCTGGACACTGAAGCTTTCTTT.

There are a few counts of this clone. V is TRBV30 and J is TRBJ2-2; TRBD1 matches 12 bases. The germline V gene has CDR1 GTSNPN and CDR2 SVGIG (reference sequence). V trimming: 0 bases; J trimming: 3 bases; junction bases outside the gene matches: 23. The CDR3 totals 23 residues. CDR3 amino acids: CAWSVGSSPGTGGAWMYTGELFF. CDR3 DNA sequence: TGTGCCTGGAGTGTAGGGTCAAGTCCCGGGACAGGGGGCGCATGGATGTACACCGGGGAGCTGTTTTTT.

This clone was detected a few times. The chain carries TRBV6-5 and TRBJ2-7, with a tentative D call TRBD1 (5 bases). CDR3 length equals 15 residues. V was pared by 0 bases and J by 0 bases, with 9 bases between. Germline CDR1 MNHEY, CDR2 SVGAGI. The CDR3 region is CASSYSRTTSYEQYF. The CDR3 DNA sequence: TGTGCCAGCAGTTACTCCCGGACAACCTCCTACGAGCAGTACTTC.